The rows below give T cell receptor beta chains drawn from one sample of a study. TCRdb fed the RT-PCR reads into MiXCR, producing one record per CDR3 protein. The sample carries about 680,000 distinct CDR3 sequences, around 14% recorded once. Sequencing used memory CD4+ T cells from blood. The receptors come from a female donor in good health, serving as a healthy control. The CDR3 runs from the conserved cysteine through the conserved F or W. The order of the fields is D gene, clone size, V gene, J gene, CDR3 DNA, CDR3 protein. The D gene is left open where the match is weak. Clone size, where shown, is once, few, many, or a class for clones that have expanded.

D gene: .; clone size: .; V gene: TRBV20-1; J gene: TRBJ1-1; CDR3 DNA: TGCAGTGCTACTGGAATTCCGGAGGGTGGTGGGGGTTTGAACACTGAAGCTTTCTTT; CDR3 protein: CSATGIPEGGGGLNTEAFF
D gene: TRBD2; clone size: few; V gene: TRBV18; J gene: TRBJ2-7; CDR3 DNA: TGTGCCAGCTCACCACCGGGGACTAGCGGGATGCGTTACGAGCAGTACTTC; CDR3 protein: CASSPPGTSGMRYEQYF
D gene: TRBD2; clone size: few; V gene: TRBV7-2; J gene: TRBJ2-1; CDR3 DNA: TGTGCCAGCAGCTTAGGGGGGACTATCTACAATGAGCAGTTCTTC; CDR3 protein: CASSLGGTIYNEQFF
D gene: .; clone size: .; V gene: TRBV28; J gene: TRBJ2-5; CDR3 DNA: TGTGCCAGCAGTTTGCAGCCAGGAGGTTTCGAGCGTCGAGAGACCCAGTACTTC; CDR3 protein: CASSLQPGGFERRETQYF
D gene: .; clone size: many; V gene: TRBV10-3; J gene: TRBJ1-2; CDR3 DNA: TGTGCCTCAAGCCGGGAGGGCGGAGGCTACACCTTC; CDR3 protein: CASSREGGGYTF
D gene: .; clone size: few; V gene: TRBV4-1; J gene: TRBJ1-3; CDR3 DNA: TGCGCCAGCAGCCAAGATTTCGCTCTGAGCGGGACGAGAGGAAACACCATATATTTT; CDR3 protein: CASSQDFALSGTRGNTIYF
D gene: .; clone size: few; V gene: TRBV9; J gene: TRBJ2-7; CDR3 DNA: TGTGCCAGCAGCCCCCAGGTAGCCTCCTACGAGCAGTACTTC; CDR3 protein: CASSPQVASYEQYF
D gene: .; clone size: many; V gene: TRBV7-8; J gene: TRBJ2-5; CDR3 DNA: TGTGCCAGCAGCTTAGGCAGCAGCCGCCAAGAGACCCAGTACTTC; CDR3 protein: CASSLGSSRQETQYF
D gene: .; clone size: many; V gene: TRBV29-1; J gene: TRBJ1-5; CDR3 DNA: TGCAGCGTTGTTGCGGGAGGGAGGGGGGATCAGCCCCAGCATTTT; CDR3 protein: CSVVAGGRGDQPQHF
D gene: .; clone size: few; V gene: TRBV5-6; J gene: TRBJ2-1; CDR3 DNA: TGTGCCAGCAGGTTAAGGGTGGCCCCGGCATATGAGCAGTTCTTC; CDR3 protein: CASRLRVAPAYEQFF
D gene: .; clone size: many; V gene: TRBV20-1; J gene: TRBJ2-2; CDR3 DNA: TGCAGTGCTAGTAGGGCCGCCAGGGCCGGGGAGCTGTTTTTT; CDR3 protein: CSASRAARAGELFF
D gene: .; clone size: few; V gene: TRBV11-2; J gene: TRBJ2-7; CDR3 DNA: TGTGCCAGCACCCCAAATGCCGGGGCCGTGGGGGAGCAGTACTTC; CDR3 protein: CASTPNAGAVGEQYF
D gene: .; clone size: few; V gene: TRBV20-1; J gene: TRBJ1-2; CDR3 DNA: TGCAGTGCCCTCTCCCGACAGCTCAACTATGGCTACACCTTC; CDR3 protein: CSALSRQLNYGYTF
D gene: TRBD1; clone size: .; V gene: TRBV5-1; J gene: TRBJ2-5; CDR3 DNA: TGCGCCAGCAGCTTGCCCTCCGGGACAGGGTCTCTGGTTGGCCAAGAGACCCAGTACTTC; CDR3 protein: CASSLPSGTGSLVGQETQYF
D gene: .; clone size: .; V gene: TRBV18; J gene: TRBJ2-7; CDR3 DNA: TGTGCCAGCTCACCCCGTAGCGGAGTTGAGAACGAGCAGTACTTC; CDR3 protein: CASSPRSGVENEQYF
D gene: TRBD1; clone size: .; V gene: TRBV5-1; J gene: TRBJ1-1; CDR3 DNA: TGCGCCAGCAGCCGGGGGGGACAGGGGGTGGCTGGAGCTTTCTTT; CDR3 protein: CASSRGGQGVAGAFF
D gene: .; clone size: many; V gene: TRBV9; J gene: TRBJ1-1; CDR3 DNA: TGTGCCAGCAGCGCCCGGGACACCACTGAAGCTTTCTTT; CDR3 protein: CASSARDTTEAFF
D gene: TRBD2; clone size: many; V gene: TRBV29-1; J gene: TRBJ2-2; CDR3 DNA: TGCAGCGCAGGGACTAGCGGGAGCGGGGAGCTGTTTTTT; CDR3 protein: CSAGTSGSGELFF
D gene: TRBD1; clone size: few; V gene: TRBV4-1; J gene: TRBJ1-3; CDR3 DNA: TGCGCCAGCAGCCGTGGACAGGGGAGCTCTGGAAACACCATATATTTT; CDR3 protein: CASSRGQGSSGNTIYF
D gene: .; clone size: few; V gene: TRBV9; J gene: TRBJ1-4; CDR3 DNA: TGTGCCAGCAGCGTATATTCAACCGCGAGAAGTACTAATGAAAAACTGTTTTTT; CDR3 protein: CASSVYSTARSTNEKLFF
D gene: TRBD1; clone size: .; V gene: TRBV6-1; J gene: TRBJ2-7; CDR3 DNA: TGTGCCATCAGGGGGTGGTACGAGCAGTACTTC; CDR3 protein: CAIRGWYEQYF
D gene: TRBD1; clone size: .; V gene: TRBV29-1; J gene: TRBJ2-7; CDR3 DNA: TGCAGCGTTGGGGGGCCGGGACAGGGGAGGAACGAGCAGTACTTC; CDR3 protein: CSVGGPGQGRNEQYF
D gene: TRBD2; clone size: .; V gene: TRBV12-3/TRBV12-4; J gene: TRBJ2-1; CDR3 DNA: TGTGCCAGCAGTTCTCCGGGACTAGCGGGATCCTACAATGAGCAGTTCTTC; CDR3 protein: CASSSPGLAGSYNEQFF
D gene: .; clone size: many; V gene: TRBV29-1; J gene: TRBJ1-5; CDR3 DNA: TGCAGCGTTGCGGACGGGTTTGAACAGCCCCAGCATTTT; CDR3 protein: CSVADGFEQPQHF
D gene: TRBD2; clone size: .; V gene: TRBV24-1; J gene: TRBJ2-7; CDR3 DNA: TGTGCCACCAGTGCAACCCTAGCGGGAGGGCCGAAAGTTCCGTACTTC; CDR3 protein: CATSATLAGGPKVPYF
D gene: .; clone size: .; V gene: TRBV15; J gene: TRBJ2-1; CDR3 DNA: TGTGCCACCAGCAGAGATTTCTCTTTGAAGCAGTTCTTC; CDR3 protein: CATSRDFSLKQFF
D gene: .; clone size: .; V gene: TRBV7-3; J gene: TRBJ2-3; CDR3 DNA: TGTGCCAGCAGCTTACGGTTCGCGGACACAGATACGCAGTATTTT; CDR3 protein: CASSLRFADTDTQYF
D gene: .; clone size: few; V gene: TRBV7-6; J gene: TRBJ2-7; CDR3 DNA: TGTGCCAGCAGCTTAGGCCCCCTTACCGGCACCTACGAGCAGTACTTC; CDR3 protein: CASSLGPLTGTYEQYF
D gene: TRBD2; clone size: few; V gene: TRBV20-1; J gene: TRBJ2-7; CDR3 DNA: TGCAGTGCTAGAAATAGGGGACTAGCGGGATTCACCTACGAGCAGTACTTC; CDR3 protein: CSARNRGLAGFTYEQYF
D gene: TRBD2; clone size: .; V gene: TRBV5-4; J gene: TRBJ2-2; CDR3 DNA: TGTGCCAGCAGCGCAGGGGGCGTAGCGGGGGGGCCCACCGGGGAGCTGTTTTTT; CDR3 protein: CASSAGGVAGGPTGELFF
D gene: .; clone size: .; V gene: TRBV20-1; J gene: TRBJ1-5; CDR3 DNA: TGCAGTGCTAGTCGTCGGGGAGGCAATCAGCCCCAGCATTTT; CDR3 protein: CSASRRGGNQPQHF
D gene: TRBD2; clone size: few; V gene: TRBV29-1; J gene: TRBJ2-7; CDR3 DNA: TGCAGCGTATCCGGGACTAGCGGGAGCTACTACGAGCAGTACTTC; CDR3 protein: CSVSGTSGSYYEQYF
D gene: .; clone size: many; V gene: TRBV20-1; J gene: TRBJ2-3; CDR3 DNA: TGCAGTGCTATAGACAGAGGTACATCGGATACGCAGTATTTT; CDR3 protein: CSAIDRGTSDTQYF
D gene: TRBD2; clone size: many; V gene: TRBV12-3/TRBV12-4; J gene: TRBJ2-3; CDR3 DNA: TGTGCCAGCAGACTAGCGGGAGGCCCGGGTCGGCAGTATTTT; CDR3 protein: CASRLAGGPGRQYF
D gene: .; clone size: few; V gene: TRBV30; J gene: TRBJ2-5; CDR3 DNA: TGTGCCTGGAGTATAGACGGGGTCCAAGAGACCCAGTACTTC; CDR3 protein: CAWSIDGVQETQYF
D gene: TRBD1; clone size: few; V gene: TRBV12-5; J gene: TRBJ2-5; CDR3 DNA: TGTGCTAGTGGTTTGGAGGTGGGACAGGGGGCAGAGACCCAGTACTTC; CDR3 protein: CASGLEVGQGAETQYF
D gene: TRBD1; clone size: .; V gene: TRBV24-1; J gene: TRBJ1-5; CDR3 DNA: TGTGCCACCAGTTCAGGGGGATCGAATCAGCCCCAGCATTTT; CDR3 protein: CATSSGGSNQPQHF
D gene: .; clone size: few; V gene: TRBV4-1; J gene: TRBJ2-3; CDR3 DNA: TGCGCCAGCAGCCAGCTACAGGGTCGGAGGACAGATACGCAGTATTTT; CDR3 protein: CASSQLQGRRTDTQYF
D gene: TRBD2; clone size: few; V gene: TRBV2; J gene: TRBJ2-5; CDR3 DNA: TGTGCCAGCAAGGGTGGAGCGGGAGGGATCTTAGACCAGTACTTC; CDR3 protein: CASKGGAGGILDQYF
D gene: .; clone size: few; V gene: TRBV11-2; J gene: TRBJ2-3; CDR3 DNA: TGTGCCAGCAGCCCCACTACGAGCACAGATACGCAGTATTTT; CDR3 protein: CASSPTTSTDTQYF
D gene: .; clone size: many; V gene: TRBV12-3/TRBV12-4; J gene: TRBJ1-2; CDR3 DNA: TGTGCCAGCAGTTTCGACAGACAGATCTATGGCTACACCTTC; CDR3 protein: CASSFDRQIYGYTF
D gene: .; clone size: few; V gene: TRBV9; J gene: TRBJ2-7; CDR3 DNA: TGTGCCAGCAGCGTAGCTGGCTCAATCTACGAGCAGTACTTC; CDR3 protein: CASSVAGSIYEQYF
D gene: TRBD2; clone size: .; V gene: TRBV7-2; J gene: TRBJ2-2; CDR3 DNA: TGTGCCAGCAGCTTGGTGGGAGGGCCCGGGAACACCGGGGAGCTGTTTTTT; CDR3 protein: CASSLVGGPGNTGELFF
D gene: TRBD1; clone size: few; V gene: TRBV7-2; J gene: TRBJ1-2; CDR3 DNA: TGTGCCAGCACCCGACAGGGGCCGTATGGCTACACCTTC; CDR3 protein: CASTRQGPYGYTF
D gene: .; clone size: few; V gene: TRBV20-1; J gene: TRBJ2-2; CDR3 DNA: TGCAGTGCCGCCCCCCCGCCAGCGAACACCGGGGAGCTGTTTTTT; CDR3 protein: CSAAPPPANTGELFF
D gene: .; clone size: many; V gene: TRBV20-1; J gene: TRBJ2-7; CDR3 DNA: TGCAGTGCTAGAGCCCCGGCCGGTGCAACCTACGAGCAGTACTTC; CDR3 protein: CSARAPAGATYEQYF
D gene: .; clone size: few; V gene: TRBV7-9; J gene: TRBJ1-4; CDR3 DNA: TGTGCCAGCAGTTTCTCCGGGAGTACGAATGAAAAACTGTTTTTT; CDR3 protein: CASSFSGSTNEKLFF
D gene: .; clone size: few; V gene: TRBV7-8; J gene: TRBJ2-1; CDR3 DNA: TGTGCCAGCAGCTTAGCGGAACAGACCAATGAGCAGTTCTTC; CDR3 protein: CASSLAEQTNEQFF
D gene: .; clone size: many; V gene: TRBV9; J gene: TRBJ2-2; CDR3 DNA: TGTGCCAGCAGCGTAGACCAAGCCACCGGGGAGCTGTTTTTT; CDR3 protein: CASSVDQATGELFF
D gene: .; clone size: few; V gene: TRBV5-1; J gene: TRBJ2-7; CDR3 DNA: TGCGCCAGCAGCTTTAGACTTAACTCCTACGAGCAGTACTTC; CDR3 protein: CASSFRLNSYEQYF
D gene: TRBD1; clone size: many; V gene: TRBV12-3/TRBV12-4; J gene: TRBJ1-5; CDR3 DNA: TGTGCCAGCAGTTCCGGACAGGGACGGCAGCCCCAGCATTTT; CDR3 protein: CASSSGQGRQPQHF
D gene: .; clone size: few; V gene: TRBV20-1; J gene: TRBJ2-1; CDR3 DNA: TGCAGTGGTATCCCTAGACTTAAAACCTACAATGAGCAGTTCTTC; CDR3 protein: CSGIPRLKTYNEQFF
D gene: .; clone size: .; V gene: TRBV7-8; J gene: TRBJ1-1; CDR3 DNA: TGTGCCAGCAGCTTAGCGGGGTTGGAGGGGATGAACACTGAAGCTTTCTTT; CDR3 protein: CASSLAGLEGMNTEAFF
D gene: TRBD1; clone size: many; V gene: TRBV20-1; J gene: TRBJ2-5; CDR3 DNA: TGCAGTGCTAGAGGGCAGGGGGCGTCAACGGAGACCCAGTACTTC; CDR3 protein: CSARGQGASTETQYF